These 20 T cell receptor beta chains were sequenced from one sample in a study of PD-1 blockade in classical Hodgkin lymphoma. Sequenced by immunoSEQ multiplex PCR; TCRdb stores in-frame clones only, minus some. This sample carries under 130,000 clones, approximately 89% of them seen once, and the ten largest clones take roughly 19%. Indicated time point: cycle 4 day 1 (C4D1), after 6 weeks of nivolumab. Relapse was seen in all patients after autologous stem cell transplantation, and brentuximab vedotin exposure was variable. The sample consisted of peripheral blood mononuclear cells (PBMCs), taken before the fourth cycle of nivolumab. All receptors derive from a human donor with classical Hodgkin lymphoma.

CDR3 nucleotides: TGCGCCAGCAGCCTCGACGGGACGTCTGGAAACACCATATATTTT. This gives the protein CASSLDGTSGNTIYF. The chain couples TRBV4-3 to TRBJ1-3; perhaps TRBD1 as D (5 bases). Germline V gene lookup returns CDR1 LGHNA and CDR2 YSLEER. The germline V and J ends were trimmed by 4 bases and 1 base, with 11 bases remaining between them. CDR3 length: 15 amino acids.

V and J are TRBV25-1 and TRBJ2-5; D might be TRBD2 (6 bases). The germline V gene has CDR1 MGHDK and CDR2 SYGVNS. CDR3 length: 13 amino acids. Trimming took off 5 bases at V and 5 bases at J, with 12 bases between the two ends. Written as DNA, the CDR3 is TGTGCCAGCAGTTGGAGGGGAGCGGAGACCCAGTACTTC. Its protein is CASSWRGAETQYF.

The chain is built from TRBV6-1 and TRBJ1-1; D is unclear. The CDR3 loop spans 14 amino acids. The ends were cut back, 4 bases at V and 0 bases at J, with 9 bases in the middle. Per germline, CDR1 MNHNS and CDR2 SASEGT. The CDR3 region is CASSALQVNTEAFF. Written as DNA, the CDR3 is TGTGCCAGCAGTGCCCTACAAGTGAACACTGAAGCTTTCTTT.

The chain couples TRBV5-6 to TRBJ1-2; the match to TRBD1 covers 7 bases. V gave up 4 bases and J gave up 3 bases; unmatched junction bases: 0. Germline CDR1 SGHDT, CDR2 YYEEEE. This CDR3 has 12 residues. For the CDR3, the DNA is TGTGCCAGCAGCCAGGGGGACTATGGCTACACCTTC. This translates into CASSQGDYGYTF.

V is TRBV19 and J is TRBJ1-1; no clear D. Trimming shortened V by 3 bases and J by 0 bases, and 8 bases separated the two germline ends. The length of the CDR3 is 14 residues. Germline-derived CDR1 and CDR2 are LNHDA and SQIVND (reference sequence). CDR3 in amino acids: CASSIQSLNTEAFF. Here the CDR3 DNA reads TGTGCCAGTAGTATCCAGAGTTTGAACACTGAAGCTTTCTTT.

Regarding this clone: The same CDR3 can be traced to other DNA sequences in this sample. This chain connects TRBV6-1 to TRBJ2-1; D ambiguous. CDR3 length equals 12 residues. The V gene lost 3 bases and the J gene lost 6 bases, with 6 bases spanning the gap. CDR1 and CDR2 (germline): MNHNS, SASEGT. The DNA of the CDR3 is TGTGCCAGCAGTGATCCAGGCAATGAGCAGTTCTTC. It is translated as CASSDPGNEQFF.

J is TRBJ1-3 and V is TRBV5-1, with D uncertain. The CDR3 runs to 15 residues. Germline loops: CDR1 SGHRS, CDR2 YFSETQ. The V gene lost 2 bases and the J gene lost 4 bases, with 13 bases spanning the gap. DNA of the CDR3: TGCGCCAGCAGCTTAGAGGGCCCCTTGGGAAACACCATATATTTT. Protein product: CASSLEGPLGNTIYF.

The chain links TRBV6-5 to TRBJ1-6; 9 bases fit TRBD1. With 6 bases clipped from V and 9 bases from J, the junction kept 9 bases outside the gene matches. Per the germline V gene, CDR1 is MNHEY and CDR2 is SVGAGI. The CDR3 has 15 amino acids. CDR3 sequence: CASRTGTGTTSPLHF. The CDR3 DNA reads as TGTGCCAGCAGGACCGGGACAGGGACCACTTCACCCCTCCACTTT.

The rearrangement joins TRBV27 to TRBJ2-3, with D unclear. Trimming removed 2 bases from V and 0 bases from J, with 12 bases in between. Germline-derived CDR1 and CDR2 are MNHEY and SMNVEV (reference sequence). This CDR3 region has 16 residues. The CDR3 DNA is TGTGCCAGCAGTTTAACGTGGACGGACAGCACAGATACGCAGTATTTT. This gives the protein CASSLTWTDSTDTQYF.

V is TRBV5-1 and J is TRBJ2-7, with 8 bases lining up with TRBD2. Germline-derived CDR1 and CDR2 are SGHRS and YFSETQ. This CDR3 is 17 amino acids long. The V gene end was trimmed by 5 bases and the J gene end by 3 bases; junction bases not matched to a gene: 16. CDR3 DNA sequence: TGCGCCAGCAGTCAGGACTTAGTGCTAGCGGGTTTCTACGAGCAGTACTTC. This sequence encodes CASSQDLVLAGFYEQYF.

The chain uses TRBV10-3 and TRBJ1-2; weak D call: TRBD1 (6 bases). Trimming removed 5 bases at V and 10 bases at J, with 11 bases between. There are 11 residues in the CDR3. Germline V gene data show CDR1 as ENHRY and CDR2 as SYGVKD. The CDR3 is CAISFTGTYTF. CDR3 bases: TGTGCCATCAGTTTTACAGGGACCTACACCTTC.

The rearrangement links TRBV30 to TRBJ2-1; the D is unclear. CDR1 is GTSNPN and CDR2 is SVGIG in the germline V gene (reference sequence). V was shortened by 4 bases and J by 6 bases, with 16 bases between the two germline ends. The CDR3 is 14 amino acids. CDR3 protein: CAWTPTFSGNEQFF. CDR3 DNA sequence: TGTGCCTGGACCCCTACCTTCTCAGGCAATGAGCAGTTCTTC.

J is TRBJ1-1 and V is TRBV11-2, with a tentative D call TRBD1 (5 bases). The germline gives CDR1 SGHAT, CDR2 FQNNGV. This CDR3 contains 14 residues. V lost 5 bases, J lost 2 bases, and 12 bases lay in between. CDR3 loop: CASSINRRNTEAFF. The CDR3, as DNA: TGTGCCAGCAGCATAAACAGGAGAAACACTGAAGCTTTCTTT. Full variable domain (rest looked up from reference TRBV11-2 and TRBJ1-1): EAGVAQSPRYKIIEKRQSVAFWCNPISGHATLYWYQQILGQGPKLLIQFQNNGVVDDSQLPKDRFSAERLKGVDSTLKIQPAKLEDSAVYLCASSINRRNTEAFFGQGTRLTVV.

This clone was detected once. V usage is TRBV5-6 and J usage is TRBJ1-1; D possibly corresponds to TRBD1 (6 bases). The CDR3 runs to 14 residues. In germline, CDR1 is SGHDT, CDR2 YYEEEE. Deletions cut 4 bases from V and 7 bases from J, with 17 bases between. CDR3 sequence: CASSPGEGTSEAFF. Written as DNA, the CDR3 is TGTGCCAGCAGCCCCGGGGAGGGGACAAGTGAAGCTTTCTTT.

This clone has more than one count but fewer than ten. V gene TRBV4-1 combines with J gene TRBJ1-5; D ambiguous. V was clipped by 2 bases and J by 4 bases, with 9 bases between them. The germline V gene has CDR1 MGHRA and CDR2 YSYEKL. The CDR3 has 14 residues. Here the CDR3 DNA reads TGCGCCAGCAGCCAACTCGGGTATAATCAGCCCCAGCATTTT. Translation gives CASSQLGYNQPQHF.

The rearrangement links TRBV30 to TRBJ2-1; D might be TRBD2 (6 bases). Trimming stripped 1 base from V and 12 bases from J, with 13 bases between. The CDR3 totals 12 residues. CDR1 is GTSNPN and CDR2 is SVGIG in the germline V gene (reference sequence). CDR3 nucleotide sequence: TGTGCCTGGAGTGCAGCGGGTGGGGGGCAGTTCTTC. Protein product: CAWSAAGGGQFF.

The chain has TRBV7-2 and TRBJ1-2; D possibly corresponds to TRBD1 (6 bases). V was cut by 2 bases and J by 0 bases, with 13 bases left in between. The CDR3 totals 16 residues. CDR1 SGHTA and CDR2 FQGNSA come from the germline V gene. The CDR3 DNA sequence: TGTGCCAGCAGCTTACGGGCAGGGGCAGCTAACTATGGCTACACCTTC. Protein product: CASSLRAGAANYGYTF.

The V and J genes are TRBV15 and TRBJ2-4, with D perhaps assigned TRBD1 or TRBD2 (6 bases each). There are 16 residues in the CDR3. The germline gives CDR1 LNHNV, CDR2 YYDKDF (reference sequence). Trimming took off 1 base at V and 8 bases at J, with 18 bases between the two ends. CDR3 coding DNA: TGTGCCACCAGCAGAGTCGGAGGGGGACCCTTGGACATTCAGTACTTC. Translating it yields CATSRVGGGPLDIQYF.

The chain links TRBV7-2 to TRBJ1-5; 8 bases fit TRBD1. The V gene's germline CDR1 is SGHTA and CDR2 FQGNSA. V dropped 5 bases and J dropped 7; count of bases not matched to a gene: 13. The CDR3 has 16 residues. CDR3 sequence: CASSVETGVLGQPQHF. CDR3 DNA sequence: TGTGCCAGCAGCGTAGAGACAGGGGTGCTTGGACAGCCCCAGCATTTT.

The V gene is TRBV2, the J gene TRBJ2-5; D is perhaps TRBD2 (6 bases). This CDR3 region has 13 residues. V lost 8 bases and J lost 5, with 15 bases in between. From germline, CDR1 is SNHLY and CDR2 FYNNEI. DNA of the CDR3: TGTGCCAGCCGCCAAGGAGCGGGCGAGACCCAGTACTTC. This codes for CASRQGAGETQYF.